This TCR beta chain was obtained from a study of blood T cell repertoires in COVID-19 (dated by TCRdb to 2018 to 2021). Notes on the research overall: Samples from collaborators originated in the United States, Italy and Spain and spanned both the acute and convalescent phases of COVID-19. The material from the prospective study consisted of cDNA or gDNA derived from T cells, B-cell-depleted T cells, or PBMCs. Deeply sampled blood TCRbeta repertoires from subjects exposed to, actively infected with, or recovered from COVID-19 were included in the dataset. The repertoires were made available in a free public database intended to serve as a resource for research on the immune response to SARS-CoV-2. Samples came from the ongoing ImmuneRACE study (first 160 participants) plus 1,254 subjects from 6 global collaborators. A de-identified subject ID, COVID-19 status, age in years and sex were almost always included in the sample metadata. Where HLA class I and class II types were available, the types were taken from metadata supplied by the sample provider, not from assay-based typing. On the study overall, not on this receptor specifically: How much clinical and demographic metadata was included differed by source and by participant, and the metadata was provided uncurated.

TCRbeta CDR3 regions were amplified from genomic DNA using the immunoSEQ Assay, a bias-controlled multiplex PCR. Processing in the source paper ran as follows. The number of nucleated cells in each sample was estimated by amplification of reference gene primers within the assay. To quantify the absolute abundance of each unique TCRbeta CDR3 rearrangement, sequence reads were collapsed and filtered. Productive Simpson clonality was computed per sample as the square root of Simpson's diversity index over productive rearrangements. The table was pulled from immuneACCESS by TCRdb, which kept in-frame rearrangements only. Such tables lose some clones; where checked, under half of the loss comes from unresolved V genes, and the rest has no known cause. That table is the source of V, J and clone size, and D and trimming were worked out from the DNA. For this sample the table gives about 210,000 clones, of which over 80% were detected only once. The leading ten clones occupy under 13% of the sample.

Participants in the prospective study were aged roughly 18 to 100 years, lived in under 30 United States geographic areas, and enrolled through a virtual design. Cohort assignment in the prospective study relied on participant-reported clinical history from a screening survey and a study questionnaire. In the prospective study, whole blood, serum and a nasopharyngeal or oropharyngeal swab were collected from each participant by mobile phlebotomists. Additional blood draws and questionnaires over a 2-month period could optionally be provided by prospective study participants. Blood samples from the prospective study were shipped frozen or at room temperature prior to DNA extraction. Details on this clone: No cognate antigen has been identified for it. The input lacks base qualities; no much larger clone sits a single base away.

The TCR was taken from a man aged 18 to 35 with acute COVID-19. Sample: PBMCs or T cells enriched from blood (not recorded which).

This receptor has the CDR3 CASSPRLPGADYEQYF. The bases are TGTGCCAGCAGCCCTAGGCTCCCAGGGGCCGACTACGAGCAGTACTTC. The sequence joins TRBV3-1 (or the pseudogene TRBV3-2) to TRBJ2-7; possibly the D gene is TRBD1, per 6 matching bases. There are 16 amino acids in the CDR3, from cysteine to phenylalanine inclusive. This entry keeps only the CDR3 DNA: 48 bases, framed from base 1. The germline V gene encodes CDR1 LGHDT and CDR2 YNNKEL (reference sequence). Cut back by 4 bases and 3 bases, the V and J ends lie 19 bases apart.